This T cell receptor (beta chain) was sequenced in a study of blood T cell repertoires in COVID-19. In the study overall: The United States, Italy and Spain provided the acute and convalescent COVID-19 samples.

Germline assignment: CDR1 GTSNPN and CDR2 SVGIG (reference sequence). The CDR3 totals 13 residues. V gave up 6 bases and J gave up 10 bases; unmatched junction bases: 12. Per the authors' pipeline: Reference gene primers were amplified, and this amplification served to estimate nucleated cell counts. The method was immunoSEQ multiplex PCR; TCRdb's version includes in-frame clones alone and lacks a portion of them. V and J calls and clone size are those listed in that table; D and trimming were worked out from the DNA. The sample has 230,000 or so clones, more than 70% seen once. V is TRBV30 and J is TRBJ2-1; 7 nucleotides line up with TRBD2. This TCR was sampled from a woman aged 40 to 50 with acute COVID-19. What was sequenced was PBMCs or T cells enriched from blood (not recorded which). The CDR3 bases are TGTGCCTGTATAAAGGAATGGGGAGGGGAGCAGTTCTTC. Residues: CACIKEWGGEQFF.